This note documents a single T cell receptor beta chain sequence. Its antigen is unknown. This entry belongs to a study of glioma-infiltrating T cells after dendritic cell vaccination. The study, taken as a whole, reports: Higher TCR clonality did not directly relate to longer survival.

The assay was immunoSEQ multiplex PCR, and TCRdb's table has in-frame clones only and misses some. The table includes fewer than 85,000 clones, around 87% detected once. Time point in this sample: after dendritic cell vaccination, including at tumor progression/relapse. Before vaccination, two weeks after the third vaccination, and at progression, PBMC were collected. The receptor comes from a human donor with glioblastoma. The source was blood, collected after dendritic cell vaccination.

CDR3 amino acids: CASSLRGGSYNSPLHF. CDR3 in DNA: TGTGCCAGCAGCTTGAGGGGCGGCTCCTATAATTCACCCCTCCACTTT. This chain connects TRBV5-6 to TRBJ1-6, with D maybe TRBD1 (5 bases). CDR1 SGHDT and CDR2 YYEEEE come from the germline V gene. The germline V and J ends were trimmed by 1 base and 0 bases, with 8 bases remaining between them. The CDR3 is 16 amino acids.